These T cell receptor beta chains were read from a single sample in a study of T cell repertoires in cytomegalovirus infection. One entry per CDR3 protein, called by TCRdb with MiXCR from the reads. The repertoire holds over 450,000 distinct CDR3 sequences, 10% to 12% seen once, with about 10% in the top ten. Material: PBMCs. All receptors derive from a human donor in good health (CMV status not recorded). Some clones in this sample may be carry-over from other donors' samples. The CDR3 runs from the conserved cysteine through the conserved F or W. D genes are given only for firm matches. Clone size is given for some rows only: seen once, a few or many times, or a class if the clone is expanded.

j_call d_call clone_size v_call cdr3_aa cdr3_nt
TRBJ2-2 NA many TRBV7-6 CASSLALIGELFF TGTGCCAGCAGCTTAGCGTTGATCGGGGAGCTGTTTTTT
TRBJ1-5 NA few TRBV7-9 CASSDRYQPQHF TGTGCCAGCAGCGACCGATATCAGCCCCAGCATTTT
TRBJ1-2 NA NA TRBV24-1 CATSDGRGPDGYTF TGTGCCACCAGTGATGGGCGGGGGCCGGATGGCTACACCTTC
TRBJ1-3 NA many TRBV28 CASSLRTVGNTIYF TGTGCCAGCAGTTTACGGACAGTTGGAAACACCATATATTTT
TRBJ2-7 TRBD1 many TRBV12-3/TRBV12-4 CASSWGQGAMNEQYF TGTGCCAGCAGCTGGGGACAGGGGGCAATGAACGAGCAGTACTTC
TRBJ1-1 TRBD1 few TRBV14 CASSQTGQVRGTEAFF TGTGCCAGCAGCCAAACGGGACAGGTTCGGGGCACTGAAGCTTTCTTT
TRBJ2-5 NA many TRBV7-2 CASSLGIQVGRETQYF TGTGCCAGCAGCTTAGGTATTCAGGTGGGGCGAGAGACCCAGTACTTC
TRBJ1-1 NA many TRBV7-9 CASSLEPRVPNTEAFF TGTGCCAGCAGCTTAGAACCCCGAGTCCCAAACACTGAAGCTTTCTTT
TRBJ2-3 NA NA TRBV9 CASSVAQTGHTDTQYF TGTGCCAGCAGCGTAGCCCAGACAGGTCACACAGATACGCAGTATTTT
TRBJ2-4 NA many TRBV9 CASSPGQNIQYF TGTGCCAGCAGCCCCGGACAAAACATTCAGTACTTC
TRBJ1-1 NA few TRBV28 CASSETGTNTEAFF TGTGCCAGCAGTGAGACCGGGACGAACACTGAAGCTTTCTTT
TRBJ2-3 TRBD2 many TRBV28 CASSPRLAGDTDTQYF TGTGCCAGCAGTCCCAGACTAGCGGGAGACACAGATACGCAGTATTTT
TRBJ2-7 NA NA TRBV6-5 CASSYAAGRSYEQYF TGTGCCAGCAGTTACGCGGCAGGCCGGTCCTACGAGCAGTACTTC
TRBJ2-7 NA few TRBV20-1 CSAIGGGSVYEQYF TGCAGTGCTATAGGGGGGGGTAGTGTCTACGAGCAGTACTTC
TRBJ1-5 NA few TRBV7-9 CASSFLNGDQPQHF TGTGCCAGCAGCTTTTTGAACGGCGATCAGCCCCAGCATTTT
TRBJ1-5 TRBD1 few TRBV18 CASSPRIGTGEIQPQHF TGTGCCAGCTCACCAAGGATAGGGACAGGGGAGATCCAGCCCCAGCATTTT
TRBJ2-1 TRBD2 many TRBV7-9 CASRSLAVPYNEQFF TGTGCCAGCAGGTCACTAGCGGTACCCTACAATGAGCAGTTCTTC
TRBJ2-2 NA many TRBV5-1 CASSLLGNTGELFF TGCGCCAGCAGCTTGTTGGGGAACACCGGGGAGCTGTTTTTT
TRBJ1-2 NA many TRBV7-2 CASSSSREYGYTF TGTGCCAGCAGCTCCAGTAGAGAATATGGCTACACCTTC
TRBJ2-7 NA few TRBV19 CASSSVRAGEQYF TGTGCCAGTAGTAGTGTGCGGGCGGGCGAGCAGTACTTC
TRBJ2-7 TRBD2 many TRBV19 CASRSTSGGTTYEQYF TGTGCCAGTAGATCGACGTCGGGGGGAACTACCTACGAGCAGTACTTC
TRBJ1-1 TRBD1 NA TRBV3-1 CASSRGQGSNTEAFF TGTGCCAGCAGCCGCGGACAGGGTTCGAACACTGAAGCTTTCTTT
TRBJ2-7 NA many TRBV28 CASRPSTENYEQYF TGTGCCAGCAGGCCATCGACAGAGAACTACGAGCAGTACTTC
TRBJ1-6 NA many TRBV14 CASSQGVGSSPLHF TGTGCCAGCAGCCAAGGGGTGGGGAGTTCACCCCTCCACTTT
TRBJ2-6 NA many TRBV6-6 CASSYGSGANVLTF TGTGCCAGCAGTTACGGCTCTGGGGCCAACGTCCTGACTTTC
TRBJ1-1 NA NA TRBV20-1 CSARDLRGGTEAFF TGCAGTGCTAGAGATCTTCGGGGGGGGACTGAAGCTTTCTTT
TRBJ1-2 NA NA TRBV29-1 CSVEEATGPFLDYGYTF TGCAGCGTTGAAGAGGCCACCGGACCATTCTTAGACTATGGCTACACCTTC
TRBJ1-5 NA few TRBV5-4 CASSSQGVQPQHF TGTGCCAGCAGCTCGCAGGGCGTTCAGCCCCAGCATTTT
TRBJ2-1 NA many TRBV29-1 CSASPPHEQFF TGCAGCGCATCACCGCCCCATGAGCAGTTCTTC
TRBJ1-5 NA many TRBV7-9 CASSPSGDDDQPQHF TGTGCCAGCAGCCCTTCAGGGGATGACGATCAGCCCCAGCATTTT
TRBJ1-1 TRBD1 few TRBV10-3 CASTQETGGHTEAFF TGTGCCTCCACTCAGGAGACAGGGGGTCACACTGAAGCTTTCTTT
TRBJ1-3 NA many TRBV6-1 CASSADGNSGNTIYF TGTGCCAGCAGTGCGGACGGGAACTCTGGAAACACCATATATTTT
TRBJ1-5 NA many TRBV27 CASPRVFNQPQHF TGTGCCAGCCCCCGGGTCTTCAATCAGCCCCAGCATTTT
TRBJ1-1 TRBD1 many TRBV5-4 CASSDRDRVNTEAFF TGTGCCAGCAGCGACAGGGACCGGGTGAACACTGAAGCTTTCTTT
TRBJ2-7 TRBD1 many TRBV7-6 CASRDSGQGSYEQYF TGTGCCAGCAGGGACTCCGGACAGGGATCCTACGAGCAGTACTTC
TRBJ2-5 NA NA TRBV20-1 CSARIGETQYF TGCAGTGCTAGAATAGGAGAGACCCAGTACTTC
TRBJ2-7 NA few TRBV20-1 CSANTVLDGSYEQYF TGCAGTGCTAACACAGTTTTGGACGGGTCCTACGAGCAGTACTTC
TRBJ2-3 NA few TRBV6-5 CASSLGGYPDTQYF TGTGCCAGCAGTTTGGGGGGTTACCCAGATACGCAGTATTTT
TRBJ2-1 NA NA TRBV9 CASSKGGSGYNEQFF TGTGCCAGCAGCAAAGGGGGTAGCGGCTACAATGAGCAGTTCTTC
TRBJ2-7 TRBD1 many TRBV7-9 CASSLALGGGQGAQQYF TGTGCCAGCAGCTTAGCGCTTGGGGGGGGACAGGGTGCCCAGCAGTACTTC
TRBJ2-1 NA many TRBV12-5 CASGLPLYEQFF TGTGCTAGTGGTTTGCCCCTTTATGAGCAGTTCTTC
TRBJ2-7 TRBD1 once TRBV15 CATSRDGTDYEQYF TGTGCCACCAGCAGAGACGGGACAGACTACGAGCAGTACTTC
TRBJ2-7 NA NA TRBV6-2/TRBV6-3 CASRIYYEQYF TGTGCCAGCAGAATCTACTACGAGCAGTACTTC
TRBJ1-5 NA many TRBV12-3/TRBV12-4 CASTRQLNQPQHF TGTGCCAGCACCCGACAGCTAAATCAGCCCCAGCATTTT
TRBJ2-1 NA few TRBV12-5 CASGRDAYYNEQFF TGTGCTAGTGGACGGGACGCTTACTACAATGAGCAGTTCTTC
TRBJ1-6 TRBD1 few TRBV10-3 CAISESRQGNSPLHF TGTGCCATCAGTGAGTCGAGACAGGGTAATTCACCCCTCCACTTT
TRBJ2-5 NA many TRBV29-1 CSGQTPQETQYF TGCAGCGGACAGACGCCCCAAGAGACCCAGTACTTC
TRBJ1-5 NA NA TRBV19 CASETGQNSNQPQHF TGTGCCAGTGAAACGGGACAAAATAGCAATCAGCCCCAGCATTTT
TRBJ2-1 TRBD2 many TRBV7-6 CASSFSSGRGGYNEQFF TGTGCCAGCAGCTTCTCTAGCGGGAGAGGGGGGTACAATGAGCAGTTCTTC
TRBJ2-3 NA few TRBV20-1 CSPYLGGTDTQYF TGCAGTCCCTACCTCGGGGGCACAGATACGCAGTATTTT
TRBJ2-1 TRBD2 NA TRBV20-1 CSAPRISGRYNEQFF TGCAGTGCCCCCCGTATTAGCGGGAGATACAATGAGCAGTTCTTC
TRBJ1-6 NA few TRBV20-1 CSARAGQGSYNSPLHF TGCAGTGCTAGAGCCGGTCAGGGGTCCTATAATTCACCCCTCCACTTT
TRBJ2-1 TRBD2 many TRBV7-3 CASSPSGRASEQFF TGTGCCAGCAGCCCTAGCGGGAGGGCCAGTGAGCAGTTCTTC
TRBJ2-4 NA few TRBV10-3 CAIRKFTDKNIQYF TGTGCCATCAGGAAATTTACAGACAAAAACATTCAGTACTTC
TRBJ2-7 NA NA TRBV20-1 CSARGPRGSYEQYF TGCAGTGCTAGAGGCCCACGGGGGTCCTACGAGCAGTACTTC
TRBJ2-3 TRBD2 NA TRBV5-1 CASSLGTSGTTDTQYF TGCGCCAGCAGCTTGGGGACTAGCGGCACGACAGATACGCAGTATTTT
TRBJ2-2 TRBD2 many TRBV24-1 CATSPEREDPYTGELFF TGTGCCACCTCGCCGGAGCGGGAGGACCCATACACCGGGGAGCTGTTTTTT
TRBJ1-3 NA many TRBV6-6 CASSYVSPLAGNTIYF TGTGCCAGCAGTTACGTTAGCCCTTTGGCAGGAAACACCATATATTTT
TRBJ1-2 NA few TRBV13 CASSTSRRIRGQSGYTF TGTGCCAGCAGCACTAGTAGGCGGATAAGAGGGCAAAGTGGCTACACCTTC
TRBJ1-1 TRBD1 few TRBV25-1 CASSHTGTGVWNTEAFF TGTGCCAGCAGTCACACCGGGACAGGGGTATGGAACACTGAAGCTTTCTTT